In its sample, the clone carrying this T cell receptor (beta chain) was seen a few times. Its specificity is unknown. 13 Jbeta primers and 60 Vbeta primers were used for the PCR. Using immunoSEQ multiplex PCR, the repertoire was profiled, and TCRdb retains in-frame clones only, with some absent. Of 100,000 or so clones in the sample, roughly 84% are singletons; the top ten hold 1.2%. The sample is drawn from a study of cytomegalovirus exposure and HLA in healthy donors. Whole-study findings and limits: No immune exposure information besides CMV serostatus was available. The authors enumerated over 150 TCR beta chains as linked to cytomegalovirus. A later analysis appeared to link common viral pathogens to several of the most significant clusters.

Germline loops: CDR1 SEHNR, CDR2 FQNEAQ (reference sequence). The CDR3 runs 13 residues. Trimming took 8 bases from V and 1 from J, leaving 8 bases between them. Sequencing was done on a sample of PBMCs. This chain links TRBV7-9 with TRBJ2-2; D call uncertain. The TCR comes from a woman aged 18 to 35 in good health and CMV-seronegative. CDR3 sequence: CASEERNTGELFF. Written as DNA, the CDR3 is TGTGCCAGCGAGGAGAGGAACACCGGGGAGCTGTTTTTT.